This T cell receptor beta chain was captured in a study of vaccination and CD4 T cells after COVID-19. The sample holds a few counts of this clonotype. Its antigen is unknown. Sequence data for DNA of cultured CD4+ T cells were generated by the Oncomine TCR Beta short-read assay. In TCRdb, the PCR reads were re-called with MiXCR into one record per CDR3 protein. The table records approximately 12,000 distinct CDR3 sequences, under 75% of them present only once. Treatment described: approximately nine-day PBMC culture with coronavirus spike peptide pools or control peptides (ViraFEST assay). After about eleven days of culture, CD4+ T cells were negatively selected. This CDR3 contains 13 residues. The germline gives CDR1 MNHNS, CDR2 SASEGT. V gave up 7 bases and J gave up 3 bases; unmatched junction bases: 2.

Source material: CD4+ T cells from blood, cultured in vitro. The source of this sequence is a human donor who had recovered from COVID-19. The chain carries TRBV6-1 and TRBJ2-7, with 11 bases identical to TRBD2. The CDR3 DNA follows: TGTGCCAGCATCCTAGCGGGAGGCTACGAGCAGTACTTC. It codes for CASILAGGYEQYF.